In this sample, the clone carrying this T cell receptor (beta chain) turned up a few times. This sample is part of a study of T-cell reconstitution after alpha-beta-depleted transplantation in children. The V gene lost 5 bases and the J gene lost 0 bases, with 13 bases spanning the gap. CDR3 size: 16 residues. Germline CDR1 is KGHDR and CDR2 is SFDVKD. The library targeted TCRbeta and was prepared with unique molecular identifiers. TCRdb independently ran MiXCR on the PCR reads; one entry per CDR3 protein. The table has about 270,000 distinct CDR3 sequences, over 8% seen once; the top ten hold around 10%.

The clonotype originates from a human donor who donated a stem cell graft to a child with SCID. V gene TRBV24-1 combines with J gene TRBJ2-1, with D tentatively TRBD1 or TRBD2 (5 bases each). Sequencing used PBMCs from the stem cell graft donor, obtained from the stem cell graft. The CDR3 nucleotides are TGTGCCACCAGTGGTAGAGGGGCCAGCTCCTACAATGAGCAGTTCTTC. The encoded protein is CATSGRGASSYNEQFF.